The 7 T cell receptor beta chains below come from one sample, sequenced in a study of T cell clonality in common variable immunodeficiency. No antigen has been identified for these receptors. General study points: Reportedly, TCR beta sequences from common variable immunodeficiency showed fewer deletions and N-nucleotide insertions.

TCRdb's table, derived via immunoSEQ multiplex PCR, lists solely in-frame clones and lacks some. The table lists almost 20,000 clones, with no singletons. The material sequenced was peripheral blood mononuclear cells. The receptors derive from a human donor with common variable immunodeficiency.

This clone came up a few times. Sequencing ends 3 residues short of the CDR3 end; the germline J gene provides the rest. The chain carries TRBV7-3 and TRBJ2-2; D is perhaps TRBD2 (5 bases). V lost 4 bases to trimming and J lost 0 bases, with 6 bases between them. Germline CDR1 SGHTA, CDR2 FQGTGA. This CDR3 comprises 14 residues. CDR3 bases read: TGTGCCAGCAGCTCCGGGGCGAACACCGGGGAG. It translates to CASSSGANTGE. The CDR3 reads in full as CASSSGANTGELFF.

With regard to this clone: The read comes to an end 3 residues before the CDR3 does, leaving the germline J gene to fill in the end. V is TRBV19 and J is TRBJ1-5; D gene uncertain. CDR3 size: 12 residues. Looked up from germline, CDR1 is LNHDA and CDR2 is SQIVND (reference sequence). The V gene lost 3 bases and the J gene lost 9 bases, with 9 bases spanning the gap. CDR3 DNA, as far as it was read: TGTGCCAGTAGTATCCCAGGTGGGCCC. Its protein product is CASSIPGGP. The entire CDR3 protein reads CASSIPGGPQHF.

Worth noting for this clone: The read halts 3 residues ahead of the CDR3 end, with the missing end drawn from the germline J gene. The J gene is TRBJ2-1, the V gene TRBV18; D ambiguous. CDR1 and CDR2 from the germline V gene are KGHSH and LQKENI. With 5 bases removed from V and 8 bases from J, the gap between germline ends came to 16 bases. The CDR3 consists of 14 residues. CDR3 bases read: TGTGCCAGCTCAGGATCTATCACTAAGGATGAG. It is translated as CASSGSITKDE. The whole CDR3 protein reads CASSGSITKDEQFF.

This clone was picked up a small number of times. The CDR3 extends 3 residues past the end of the read, so its final part is completed from the germline J gene. This chain links TRBV18 with TRBJ2-1; 9 bases are a match to TRBD1. There are 15 residues in the CDR3. Trimming cost V 4 bases and J 0 bases; bases outside gene matches: 1. From germline, CDR1 is KGHSH and CDR2 LQKENI. Partial CDR3 DNA: TGTGCCAGCTCACAGACAGGGGGCTCCTACAATGAG. It translates to CASSQTGGSYNE. The complete CDR3 protein is CASSQTGGSYNEQFF.

This clone appeared a few times. The CDR3 extends 3 residues past the end of the read, so its final part is completed from the germline J gene. The genes are TRBV30 and TRBJ2-5; no clear D. Germline V gene data show CDR1 as GTSNPN and CDR2 as SVGIG (reference sequence). V lost 3 bases to trimming and J lost 2 bases, with 7 bases between them. The CDR3 sequence is 12 residues long. The CDR3 is CAWSLSQETQYF. Partial CDR3 DNA: TGTGCCTGGAGCCTCAGTCAAGAGACC.

This clone was picked up many times. The read ends 3 residues shy of where the CDR3 ends; the end is completed using the germline J gene. This chain links TRBV29-1 with TRBJ2-3, with D possibly TRBD2 on 5 matching bases. The CDR3 extends over 16 amino acids. Trimming cost V 3 bases and J 5 bases, with 21 bases left between them. Germline V lookup: CDR1 SQVTM, CDR2 ANQGSEA. The CDR3 DNA, read in part, is TGCAGCGTTGACGGTGGCGGGCTCCGACCGGGAGATACG. It yields the protein CSVDGGGLRPGDT. The complete CDR3 reads CSVDGGGLRPGDTQYF.

Comments on this clone: The read stops 3 residues short of the end of the CDR3; the missing end is completed from the germline J gene. The chain recombines TRBV6-2 or TRBV6-3 with TRBJ2-6, with a tentative D call TRBD1 (5 bases). The ends were cut back, 6 bases at V and 0 bases at J, with 9 bases in the middle. The CDR3 spans 15 residues. Germline CDR1 reads MNHEY; CDR2 reads SVGEGT. The CDR3 DNA, read in part, is TGTGCCAGCAGCTTACAGGCCTCTGGGGCCAACGTC. This codes for CASSLQASGANV. The full CDR3 protein reads CASSLQASGANVLTF.